The 15 T cell receptor beta chains listed next were all sequenced from one sample in a study of CD4 T cell repertoires in COVID-19. Only in-frame clones appear in the TCRdb table, and some are missing; sequencing was by immunoSEQ multiplex PCR. The repertoire holds some 80,000 clones, with 83% as singletons. Here the sequenced sample was CD4+ T cells from peripheral blood, taken after recovery from COVID-19. Receptors originate from a human donor who had COVID-19.

This chain joins TRBV23-1 and TRBJ2-5; 8 bases are shared with TRBD1. TRBV23-1 is annotated as an ORF whose role is uncertain. This CDR3 is 15 amino acids long. V was pared by 7 bases and J by 7 bases, with 14 bases of the junction left unmatched. CDR3 in DNA: TGCGCCAGCACTCAGGACAGGGCCTGTTGGGGGACCCAGTACTTC. It yields the protein CASTQDRACWGTQYF.

The V call is TRBV30, the J call TRBJ1-5; D remains unclear. The V end lost 0 bases, the J end lost 1 base, and 4 bases lay between the germline ends. The CDR3 runs to 13 residues. Germline CDR1 reads GTSNPN; CDR2 reads SVGIG (reference sequence). The CDR3 protein is CAWSVESNQPQHF. CDR3 nucleotide sequence: TGTGCCTGGAGTGTAGAAAGCAATCAGCCCCAGCATTTT.

This sequence joins TRBV6-5 and TRBJ1-3; D possibly corresponds to TRBD1 (6 bases). Germline assignment: CDR1 MNHEY and CDR2 SVGAGI. The germline V and J ends were trimmed by 5 bases and 0 bases, with 11 bases remaining between them. The CDR3 spans 15 residues. CDR3 amino acids: CASSRGQRSGNTIYF. In nucleotides, the CDR3 is TGTGCCAGCAGTCGTGGACAGCGCTCTGGAAACACCATATATTTT.

The chain employs TRBV6-6 and TRBJ2-3, with 8 positions matching TRBD1. The V gene end was trimmed by 6 bases and the J gene end by 0 bases; junction bases not matched to a gene: 5. The CDR3 has 15 residues. Germline V gene sequence: CDR1 MNHNY, CDR2 SVGAGI (reference sequence). Here the CDR3 reads CASRLQGESTDTQYF. The CDR3 nucleotides read TGTGCCAGCAGATTACAGGGGGAGAGCACAGATACGCAGTATTTT.

The chain employs TRBV4-2 and TRBJ2-1; D not certain. The V and J ends lost 1 base and 2 bases respectively, with 18 bases between them. Germline V gives CDR1 LGHNA, CDR2 YNFKEQ. The CDR3 spans 18 residues. The CDR3 coding sequence is TGTGCCAGCAGCCAAGGTCCCCCGGGCGCCTCCCCCTACAATGAGCAGTTCTTC. Its translation: CASSQGPPGASPYNEQFF.

V is TRBV28 and J is TRBJ2-1; D is ambiguous. Germline V gene data show CDR1 as MDHEN and CDR2 as SYDVKM. V was clipped by 5 bases and J by 8 bases, with 7 bases between them. CDR3 length: 11 residues. The CDR3 is CASSTRDEQFF. The CDR3 nucleotides are TGTGCCAGCAGTACCCGGGATGAGCAGTTCTTC.

The chain uses TRBV28 and TRBJ1-1; D might be TRBD1 (6 bases). V was cut by 6 bases and J by 4 bases, with 18 bases left in between. Germline values: CDR1 MDHEN, CDR2 SYDVKM. The CDR3 consists of 15 residues. This CDR3 reads CASRASGHIITEAFF. As DNA, the CDR3 is TGTGCCAGCAGAGCCTCGGGACACATAATCACTGAAGCTTTCTTT.

V is TRBV27 and J is TRBJ1-2; weak D call: TRBD1 (6 bases). Germline values: CDR1 MNHEY, CDR2 SMNVEV (reference sequence). Trimming left V 6 bases short and J 8 bases short, with 22 bases between. The CDR3 totals 15 residues. CDR3 region: CASRPPGWDGGGYTF. DNA for the CDR3: TGTGCCAGCAGACCCCCGGGGTGGGATGGGGGCGGCTACACCTTC.

The chain couples TRBV12-5 to TRBJ1-1; 8 positions match TRBD1. CDR3 length: 14 amino acids. Germline loops: CDR1 LGHNT, CDR2 FRNRAP. Unmatched junction bases numbered 3, after V lost 2 bases and J lost 4 bases. CDR3 amino acids: CASGLQGAVTEAFF. CDR3 nucleotide sequence: TGTGCTAGTGGTTTGCAGGGGGCGGTCACTGAAGCTTTCTTT.

This clone has a single count. This chain links TRBV20-1 with TRBJ1-3; D is undetermined. This CDR3 region has 11 residues. V was shortened by 0 bases and J by 4 bases, with 1 base between the two germline ends. Germline CDR1 and CDR2: DFQATT and SNEGSKA (reference sequence). CDR3 region: CSARDGNTIYF. CDR3 nucleotides: TGCAGTGCTAGAGACGGAAACACCATATATTTT.

This clone turned up a few times. The chain uses TRBV6-5 and TRBJ1-4; a weak D match, TRBD1 (5 bases). The V end lost 6 bases, the J end lost 2 bases, and 10 bases lay between the germline ends. Looked up from germline, CDR1 is MNHEY and CDR2 is SVGAGI. The CDR3 has 14 residues. CDR3: CASSPTDTNEKLFF. CDR3 DNA sequence: TGTGCCAGCAGCCCGACAGACACTAATGAAAAACTGTTTTTT.

This sequence joins TRBV3-1 (or the pseudogene TRBV3-2) and TRBJ2-3; the D call may be TRBD1 or TRBD2 (6 bases each). V shed 1 base and J shed 8 bases, with 19 bases lying between them. Germline CDR1 LGHDT, CDR2 YNNKEL (reference sequence). The CDR3 extends over 16 amino acids. The CDR3 here is CASSQGEIGGGGTQYF. The CDR3 DNA reads TGTGCCAGCAGCCAAGGGGAGATAGGAGGGGGAGGTACGCAGTATTTT.

The rearrangement joins TRBV7-8 to TRBJ1-6, with 7 bases matching TRBD1. Per germline, CDR1 SGHVS and CDR2 FQNEAQ. After removal of 7 bases from V and 6 bases from J, the junction contained 12 bases not matched to a gene. The CDR3 runs to 16 residues. The CDR3 loop reads CASTISGQGGNSPLHF. The CDR3 nucleotides are TGTGCCAGCACCATAAGTGGGCAGGGGGGTAATTCACCCCTCCACTTT.

In its sample, this clone was seen a few times. The chain has TRBV19 and TRBJ1-1, with D uncertain. Between the trimmed V and J ends, which lost 5 bases and 2 bases, there was a span of 12 bases. The CDR3 has 14 amino acids. Germline CDR1 reads LNHDA; CDR2 reads SQIVND (reference sequence). CDR3 residues: CASSEQMGNTEAFF. In DNA, the CDR3 is TGTGCCAGTAGTGAGCAGATGGGCAACACTGAAGCTTTCTTT.

The sample holds a few counts of this clone. The CDR3 coding sequence is TGTGCCAGTAGTCAGGGACTCACAGATACGCAGTATTTT. Translation: CASSQGLTDTQYF. The chain joins TRBV19 to TRBJ2-3; a weak D match, TRBD2 (6 bases). The length of the CDR3 is 13 residues. Germline values: CDR1 LNHDA, CDR2 SQIVND (reference sequence). Trimming removed 5 bases from V and 2 bases from J, with 8 bases in between.